A single sample gave rise to the 4 T cell receptor beta chains below, sequenced in a study of cytomegalovirus exposure and HLA in healthy donors. Amplification used 60 Vbeta primers and 13 Jbeta primers. Sequenced by immunoSEQ multiplex PCR; TCRdb stores in-frame clones only, minus some. Among 150,000 to 200,000 clones listed, over 65% were seen once. The sequencing sample was made of PBMCs. The receptors come from a middle-aged man in good health and CMV-seropositive.

This sequence joins TRBV11-3 and TRBJ2-5; 7 positions match TRBD1. The CDR3 has 15 residues. The J segment lost 1 base and the V segment lost 0 bases, leaving 2 bases of the junction unmatched. From germline, CDR1 is SGHNT and CDR2 YENEEA. CDR3 bases: TGTGCCAGCAGCTTAGACGGGACAGCCCAAGAGACCCAGTACTTC. Protein product: CASSLDGTAQETQYF.

This chain joins TRBV5-6 and TRBJ2-3, with a possible D match to TRBD2 (6 bases). The CDR3 spans 16 residues. The ends were cut back, 0 bases at V and 3 bases at J, with 14 bases in the middle. CDR1 is SGHDT and CDR2 is YYEEEE in the germline V gene. Here the CDR3 DNA reads TGTGCCAGCAGCTTGGGGACGGGGGTACAAACAGATACGCAGTATTTT. Translating it yields CASSLGTGVQTDTQYF.

The chain employs TRBV27 and TRBJ1-2; TRBD1 might be the D (5 bases). The CDR3 loop spans 14 amino acids. V dropped 7 bases and J dropped 3 bases, with 15 bases sitting between them. Germline loops: CDR1 MNHEY, CDR2 SMNVEV (reference sequence). CDR3 DNA: TGTGCCAGCATCCTGACCGACAGCGACTATGGCTACACCTTC. It codes for CASILTDSDYGYTF.

The chain carries TRBV9 and TRBJ2-7; D is undetermined. Trimming removed 0 bases at V and 3 bases at J, with 16 bases between. The CDR3 loop spans 16 amino acids. Germline V CDR1 and CDR2: SGDLS, YYNGEE. The CDR3 here is CASSVAGDPRGYEQYF. The DNA for the CDR3 is TGTGCCAGCAGCGTAGCCGGTGACCCCCGCGGCTACGAGCAGTACTTC.